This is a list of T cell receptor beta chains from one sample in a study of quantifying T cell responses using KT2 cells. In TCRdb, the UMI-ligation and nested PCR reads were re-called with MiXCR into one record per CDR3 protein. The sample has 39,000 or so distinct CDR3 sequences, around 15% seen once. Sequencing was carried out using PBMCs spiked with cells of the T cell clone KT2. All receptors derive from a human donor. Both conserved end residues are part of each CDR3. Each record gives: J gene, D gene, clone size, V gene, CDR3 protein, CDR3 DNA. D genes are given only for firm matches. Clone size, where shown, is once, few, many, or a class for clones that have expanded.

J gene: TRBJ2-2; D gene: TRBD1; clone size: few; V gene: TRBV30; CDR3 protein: CAWSVRTGHTGELFF; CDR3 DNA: TGTGCCTGGAGTGTAAGGACAGGGCATACCGGGGAGCTGTTTTTT
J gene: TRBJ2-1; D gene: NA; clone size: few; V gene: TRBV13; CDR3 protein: CASSLGRNTYNEQFF; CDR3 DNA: TGTGCCAGCAGCTTGGGCAGGAACACCTACAATGAGCAGTTCTTC
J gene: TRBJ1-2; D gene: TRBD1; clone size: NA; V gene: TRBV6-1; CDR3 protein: CASSVDRGNYGYTF; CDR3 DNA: TGTGCCAGCAGTGTGGACAGGGGAAACTATGGCTACACCTTC
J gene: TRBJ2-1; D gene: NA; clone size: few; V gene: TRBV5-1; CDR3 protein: CASSLDGRYNEQFF; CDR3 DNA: TGCGCCAGCAGCTTGGATGGCCGATACAATGAGCAGTTCTTC
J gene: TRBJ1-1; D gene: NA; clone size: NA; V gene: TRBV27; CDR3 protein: CASRPFEVNTEAFF; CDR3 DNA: TGTGCCAGTCGACCGTTTGAAGTGAACACTGAAGCTTTCTTT
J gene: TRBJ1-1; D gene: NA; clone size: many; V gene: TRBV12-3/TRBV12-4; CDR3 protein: CASSPPREGHTEAFF; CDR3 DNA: TGTGCCAGCAGTCCCCCCCGTGAGGGGCACACTGAAGCTTTCTTT
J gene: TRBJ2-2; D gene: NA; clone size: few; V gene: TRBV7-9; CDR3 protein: CASSLVSNTGELFF; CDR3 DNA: TGTGCCAGCAGCTTAGTGTCGAACACCGGGGAGCTGTTTTTT
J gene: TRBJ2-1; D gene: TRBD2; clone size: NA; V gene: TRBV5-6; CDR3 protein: CASSLAGVVAGGNYNEQFF; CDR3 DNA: TGTGCCAGCAGCTTGGCCGGAGTGGTAGCGGGAGGGAACTACAATGAGCAGTTCTTC
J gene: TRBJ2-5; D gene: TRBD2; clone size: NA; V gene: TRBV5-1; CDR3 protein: CASSLEASGAQETQYF; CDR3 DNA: TGCGCCAGCAGCTTGGAGGCTAGCGGGGCCCAAGAGACCCAGTACTTC
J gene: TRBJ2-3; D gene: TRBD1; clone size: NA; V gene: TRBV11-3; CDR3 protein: CASRSKGSGTGISTDTQYF; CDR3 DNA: TGTGCCAGCAGATCAAAAGGGTCCGGGACAGGTATTAGCACAGATACGCAGTATTTT
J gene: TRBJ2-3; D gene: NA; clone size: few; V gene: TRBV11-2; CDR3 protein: CASSVFRETSTDTQYF; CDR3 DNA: TGTGCCAGCAGCGTATTCCGAGAAACTAGCACAGATACGCAGTATTTT
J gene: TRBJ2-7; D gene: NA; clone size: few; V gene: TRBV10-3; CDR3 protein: CAISESILGASYEQYF; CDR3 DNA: TGTGCCATCAGTGAGTCGATTCTTGGGGCTTCCTACGAGCAGTACTTC
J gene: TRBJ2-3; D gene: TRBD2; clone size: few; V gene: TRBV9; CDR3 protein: CASSVVLAGGRDTQYF; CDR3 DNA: TGTGCCAGCAGCGTAGTATTAGCGGGAGGTAGGGATACGCAGTATTTT
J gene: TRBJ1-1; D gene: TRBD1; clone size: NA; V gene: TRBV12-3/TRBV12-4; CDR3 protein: CASSPDRANTEAFF; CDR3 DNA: TGTGCCAGCAGTCCGGACAGGGCGAACACTGAAGCTTTCTTT
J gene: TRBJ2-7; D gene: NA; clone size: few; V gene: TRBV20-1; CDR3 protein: CSATTLREQYF; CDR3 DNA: TGCAGTGCTACGACTCTACGCGAGCAGTACTTC
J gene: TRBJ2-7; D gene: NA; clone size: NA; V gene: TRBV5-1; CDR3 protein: CASSLEPNSYEQYF; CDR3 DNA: TGCGCCAGCAGCTTGGAACCCAACTCCTACGAGCAGTACTTC
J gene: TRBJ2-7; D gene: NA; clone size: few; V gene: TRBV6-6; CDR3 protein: CASSSLGSGAWYEQYF; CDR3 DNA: TGTGCCAGCAGTTCGTTAGGCTCGGGGGCTTGGTACGAGCAGTACTTC
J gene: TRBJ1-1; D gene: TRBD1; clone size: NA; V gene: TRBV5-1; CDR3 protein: CARSGDRIPTEAFF; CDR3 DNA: TGCGCCAGAAGCGGGGACAGGATCCCGACTGAAGCTTTCTTT
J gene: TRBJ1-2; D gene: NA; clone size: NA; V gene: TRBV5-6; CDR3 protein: CASSLAGGYTF; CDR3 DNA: TGTGCCAGCAGCTTGGCGGGAGGCTACACCTTC
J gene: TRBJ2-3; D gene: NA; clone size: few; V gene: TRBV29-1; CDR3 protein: CSVDRGGTDTQYF; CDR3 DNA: TGCAGCGTTGACAGGGGGGGGACAGATACGCAGTATTTT
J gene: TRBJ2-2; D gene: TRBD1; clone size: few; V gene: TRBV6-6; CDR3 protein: CASRKSGTGEVGELFF; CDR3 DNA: TGTGCCAGCAGGAAGTCCGGGACAGGGGAGGTCGGGGAGCTGTTTTTT
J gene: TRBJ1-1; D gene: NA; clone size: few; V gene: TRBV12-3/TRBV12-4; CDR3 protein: CASSLSGNTEAFF; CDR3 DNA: TGTGCCAGCAGTTTATCCGGGAACACTGAAGCTTTCTTT
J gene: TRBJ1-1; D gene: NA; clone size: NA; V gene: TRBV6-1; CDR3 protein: CASSELADSEAFF; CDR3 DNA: TGTGCCAGCAGTGAACTTGCGGACAGCGAAGCTTTCTTT
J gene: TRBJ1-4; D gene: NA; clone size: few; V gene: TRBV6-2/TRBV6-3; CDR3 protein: CASGTRQANEKLFF; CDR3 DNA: TGTGCCAGCGGTACGCGACAGGCTAATGAAAAACTGTTTTTT
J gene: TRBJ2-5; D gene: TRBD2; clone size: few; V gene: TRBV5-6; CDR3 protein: CASSEVGGRQETQYF; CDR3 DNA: TGTGCCAGCAGTGAGGTGGGAGGGCGACAAGAGACCCAGTACTTC
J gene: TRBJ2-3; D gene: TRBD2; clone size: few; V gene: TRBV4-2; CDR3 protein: CASSPQSSTSGTDTQYF; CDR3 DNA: TGTGCCAGCAGCCCACAATCGTCGACTAGCGGCACAGATACGCAGTATTTT
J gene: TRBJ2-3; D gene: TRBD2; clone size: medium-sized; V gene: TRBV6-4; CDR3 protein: CASSAALAGGDTDTQYF; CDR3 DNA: TGTGCCAGCAGTGCGGCCCTAGCGGGGGGCGACACAGATACGCAGTATTTT
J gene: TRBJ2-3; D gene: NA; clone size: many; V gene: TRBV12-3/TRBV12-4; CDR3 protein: CASTSTDTQYF; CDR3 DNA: TGTGCCAGCACATCGACAGATACGCAGTATTTT
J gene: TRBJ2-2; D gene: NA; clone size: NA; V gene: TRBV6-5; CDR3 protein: CASSYRGSGELFF; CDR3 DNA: TGTGCCAGCAGTTATAGGGGGAGCGGGGAGCTGTTTTTT
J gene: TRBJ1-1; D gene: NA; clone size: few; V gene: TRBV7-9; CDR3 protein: CAGRDDEAFF; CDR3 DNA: TGTGCCGGCAGGGATGATGAAGCTTTCTTT
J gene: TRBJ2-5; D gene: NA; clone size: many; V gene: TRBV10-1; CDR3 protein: CASSSNRRGLGETQYF; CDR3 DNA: TGCGCCAGCAGTTCTAACCGCAGGGGATTAGGAGAGACCCAGTACTTC
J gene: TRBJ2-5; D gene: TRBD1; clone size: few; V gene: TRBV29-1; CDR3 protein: CSAPGQEQETQYF; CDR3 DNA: TGCAGCGCACCGGGACAGGAGCAAGAGACCCAGTACTTC
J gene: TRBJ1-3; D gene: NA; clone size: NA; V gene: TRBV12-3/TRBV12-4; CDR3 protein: CASSQERYSGNTIYF; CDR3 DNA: TGTGCCAGCAGTCAAGAGAGATACTCTGGAAACACCATATATTTT
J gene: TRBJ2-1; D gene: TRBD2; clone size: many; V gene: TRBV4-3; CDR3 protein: CASSQVGSGSNEQFF; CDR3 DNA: TGCGCCAGCAGCCAAGTCGGCAGCGGGAGTAATGAGCAGTTCTTC
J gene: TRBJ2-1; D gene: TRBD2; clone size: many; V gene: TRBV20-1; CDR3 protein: CSAEGLAGGQRYNEQFF; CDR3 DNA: TGCAGTGCCGAGGGGCTAGCGGGGGGGCAACGGTACAATGAGCAGTTCTTC